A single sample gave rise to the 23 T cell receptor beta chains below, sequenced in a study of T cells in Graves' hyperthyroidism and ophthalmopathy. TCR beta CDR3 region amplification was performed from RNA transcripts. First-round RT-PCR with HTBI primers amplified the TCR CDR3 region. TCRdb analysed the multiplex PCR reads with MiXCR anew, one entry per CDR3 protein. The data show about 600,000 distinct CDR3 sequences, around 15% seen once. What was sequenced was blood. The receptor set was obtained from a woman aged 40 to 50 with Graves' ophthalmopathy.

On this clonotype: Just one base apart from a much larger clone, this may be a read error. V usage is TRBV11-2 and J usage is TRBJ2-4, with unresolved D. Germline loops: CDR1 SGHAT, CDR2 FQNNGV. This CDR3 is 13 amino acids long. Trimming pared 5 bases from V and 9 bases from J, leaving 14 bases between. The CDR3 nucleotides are TGTGCCAGCAGCCTTGGATTAGGTGGCATTCAGTACTTC. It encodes CASSLGLGGIQYF. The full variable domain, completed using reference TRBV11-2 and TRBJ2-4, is EAGVAQSPRYKIIEKRQSVAFWCNPISGHATLYWYQQILGQGPKLLIQFQNNGVVDDSQLPKDRFSAERLKGVDSTLKIQPAKLEDSAVYLCASSLGLGGIQYFGAGTRLSVL.

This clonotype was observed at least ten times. CDR3 in DNA: TGTGCCAGCAGTGCCGGGACAGAGGGTCAGCCCCAGCATTTT. Translation gives CASSAGTEGQPQHF. The gene calls are TRBV6-1 and TRBJ1-5, with TRBD1 identical over 7 bases. The CDR3 sequence is 14 residues long. Germline assignment: CDR1 MNHNS and CDR2 SASEGT. With 4 bases clipped from V and 6 bases from J, the junction kept 6 bases outside the gene matches.

CDR3 residues: CASGAGPQETQYF. The DNA of the CDR3 is TGTGCCAGCGGGGCCGGGCCCCAAGAGACCCAGTACTTC. The rearrangement joins TRBV6-1 to TRBJ2-5, with a possible D match to TRBD1 (5 bases). The CDR3 has 13 amino acids. The V gene lost 8 bases and the J gene lost 1 base, with 11 bases spanning the gap. Germline assignment: CDR1 MNHNS and CDR2 SASEGT.

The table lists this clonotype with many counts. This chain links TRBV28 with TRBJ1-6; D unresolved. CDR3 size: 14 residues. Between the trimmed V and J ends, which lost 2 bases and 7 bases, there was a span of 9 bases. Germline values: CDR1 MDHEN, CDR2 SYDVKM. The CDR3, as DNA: TGTGCCAGCAGTTTAACTGGGATAAATTCACCCCTCCACTTT. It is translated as CASSLTGINSPLHF.

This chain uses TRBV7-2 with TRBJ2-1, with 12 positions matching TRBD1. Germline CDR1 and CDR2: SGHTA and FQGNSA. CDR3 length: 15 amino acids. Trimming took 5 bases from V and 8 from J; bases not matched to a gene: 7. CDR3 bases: TGTGCCAGCAGCAACCGGGACAGGGGGCACGATGAGCAGTTCTTC. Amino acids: CASSNRDRGHDEQFF.

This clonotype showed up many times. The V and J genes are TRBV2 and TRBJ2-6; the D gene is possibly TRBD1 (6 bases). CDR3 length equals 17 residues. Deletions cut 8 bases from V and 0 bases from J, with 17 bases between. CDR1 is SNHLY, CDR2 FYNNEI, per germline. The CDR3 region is CASLISGASSGANVLTF. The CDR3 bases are TGTGCCAGCCTGATCTCAGGGGCGAGCTCTGGGGCCAACGTCCTGACTTTC.

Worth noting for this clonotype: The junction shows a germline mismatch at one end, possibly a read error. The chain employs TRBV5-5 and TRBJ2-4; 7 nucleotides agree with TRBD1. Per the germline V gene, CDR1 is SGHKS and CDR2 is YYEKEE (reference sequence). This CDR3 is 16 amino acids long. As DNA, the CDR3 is TGTACCAGCAGCTTGGCCCTAGGACAGGCAAAGGACATTCAGTACTTC. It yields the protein CTSSLALGQAKDIQYF.

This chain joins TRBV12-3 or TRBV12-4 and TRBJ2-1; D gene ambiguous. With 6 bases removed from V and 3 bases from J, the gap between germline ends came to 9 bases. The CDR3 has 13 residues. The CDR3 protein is CASRIANYNEQFF. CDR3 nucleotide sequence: TGTGCCAGCAGAATCGCAAACTACAATGAGCAGTTCTTC.

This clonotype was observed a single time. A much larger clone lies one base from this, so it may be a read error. CDR3 nucleotide sequence: TGTGCCAGCAGCAAGGGGGACAGGGGGCAAGAGTCCCAGTACTTC. This translates into CASSKGDRGQESQYF. V usage is TRBV12-3 or TRBV12-4 and J usage is TRBJ2-5; 12 nucleotides align to TRBD1. The CDR3 has 15 amino acids.

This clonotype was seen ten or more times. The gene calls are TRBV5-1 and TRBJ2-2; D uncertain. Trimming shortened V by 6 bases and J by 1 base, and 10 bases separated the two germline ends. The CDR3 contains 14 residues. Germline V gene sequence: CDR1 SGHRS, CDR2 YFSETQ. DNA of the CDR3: TGCGCCAGCACTCCGACCGGGAACACCGGGGAGCTGTTTTTT. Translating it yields CASTPTGNTGELFF.

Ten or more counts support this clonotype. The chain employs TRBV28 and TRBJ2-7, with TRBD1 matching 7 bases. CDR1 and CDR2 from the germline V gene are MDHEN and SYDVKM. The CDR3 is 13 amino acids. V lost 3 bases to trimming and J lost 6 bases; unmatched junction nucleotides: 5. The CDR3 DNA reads TGTGCCAGCAGTTTGCACAGGGGCTCCGAGCAGTACTTC. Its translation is CASSLHRGSEQYF.

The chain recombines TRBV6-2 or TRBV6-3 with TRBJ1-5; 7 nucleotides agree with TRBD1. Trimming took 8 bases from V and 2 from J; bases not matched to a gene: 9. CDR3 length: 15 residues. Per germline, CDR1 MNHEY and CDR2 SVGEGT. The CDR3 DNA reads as TGTGCCAGCTCTAGGGGGCCGGACGGCAATCAGCCCCAGCATTTT. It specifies CASSRGPDGNQPQHF.

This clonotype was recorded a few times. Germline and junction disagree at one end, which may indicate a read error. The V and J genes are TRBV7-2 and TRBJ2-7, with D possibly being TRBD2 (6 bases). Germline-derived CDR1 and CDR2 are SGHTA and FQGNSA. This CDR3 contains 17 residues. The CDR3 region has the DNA TGTGCCGGCAGCTTAGCTGCGTCCGGGACTCAGACCTACGAGCAGTACTTC. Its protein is CAGSLAASGTQTYEQYF.

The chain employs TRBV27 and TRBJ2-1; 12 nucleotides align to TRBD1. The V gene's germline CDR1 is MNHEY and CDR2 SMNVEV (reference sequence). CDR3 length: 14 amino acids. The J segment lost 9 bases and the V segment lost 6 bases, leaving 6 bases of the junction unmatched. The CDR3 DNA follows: TGTGCCAGCAGCCGGGACAGGGGGCTGGGTGAGCAGTTCTTC. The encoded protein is CASSRDRGLGEQFF.

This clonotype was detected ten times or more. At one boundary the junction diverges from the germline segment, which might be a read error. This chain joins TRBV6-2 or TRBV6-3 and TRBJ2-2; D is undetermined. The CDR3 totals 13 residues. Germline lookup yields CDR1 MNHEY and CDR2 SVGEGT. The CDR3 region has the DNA TGTGCCAACAGTGCGACGGAGACGGGGGAGCTGTTTTTT. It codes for CANSATETGELFF.

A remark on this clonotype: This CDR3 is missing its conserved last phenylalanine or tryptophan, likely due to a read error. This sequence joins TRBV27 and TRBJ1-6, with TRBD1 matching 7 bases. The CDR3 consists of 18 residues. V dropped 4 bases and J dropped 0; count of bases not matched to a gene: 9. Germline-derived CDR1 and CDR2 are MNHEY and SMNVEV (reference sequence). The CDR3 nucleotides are TGTGCCAGCAGTTCTCTTGACAGGGCCAGCTCCTATAATTCACCCCTCCACCTT. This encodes CASSSLDRASSYNSPLHL.

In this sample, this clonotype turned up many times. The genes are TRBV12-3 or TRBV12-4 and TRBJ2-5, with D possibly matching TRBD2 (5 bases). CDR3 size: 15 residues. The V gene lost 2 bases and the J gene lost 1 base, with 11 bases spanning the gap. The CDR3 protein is CASSLYRRGQETQYF. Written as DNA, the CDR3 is TGTGCCAGCAGTTTATATCGACGGGGCCAAGAGACCCAGTACTTC.

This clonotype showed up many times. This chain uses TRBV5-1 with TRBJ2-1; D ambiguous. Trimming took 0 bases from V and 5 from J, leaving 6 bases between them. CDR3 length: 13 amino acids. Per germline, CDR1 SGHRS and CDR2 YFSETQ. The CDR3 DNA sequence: TGCGCCAGCAGCTTGGCCTTTAACAATGAGCAGTTCTTC. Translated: CASSLAFNNEQFF.

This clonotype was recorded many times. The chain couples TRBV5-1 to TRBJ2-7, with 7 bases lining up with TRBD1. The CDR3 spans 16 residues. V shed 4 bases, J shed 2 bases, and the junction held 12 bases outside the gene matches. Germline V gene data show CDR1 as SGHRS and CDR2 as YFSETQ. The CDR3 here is CASSVTTGAKTYEQYF. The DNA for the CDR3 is TGCGCCAGCAGCGTTACAACAGGGGCCAAGACCTACGAGCAGTACTTC.

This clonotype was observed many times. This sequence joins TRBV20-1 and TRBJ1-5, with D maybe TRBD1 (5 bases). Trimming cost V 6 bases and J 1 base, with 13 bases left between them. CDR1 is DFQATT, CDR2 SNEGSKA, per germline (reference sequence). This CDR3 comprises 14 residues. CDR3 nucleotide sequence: TGCAGTGCCCGGGACCCTGGGAGCAATCAGCCCCAGCATTTT. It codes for CSARDPGSNQPQHF.

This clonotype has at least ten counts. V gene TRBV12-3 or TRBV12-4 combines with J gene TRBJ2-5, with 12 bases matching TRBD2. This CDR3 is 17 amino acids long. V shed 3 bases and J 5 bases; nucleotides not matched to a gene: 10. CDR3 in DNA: TGTGCCAGCAGTTTGCGTCTTCTAGCGGGAGGGCTGGAGACCCAGTACTTC. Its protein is CASSLRLLAGGLETQYF.

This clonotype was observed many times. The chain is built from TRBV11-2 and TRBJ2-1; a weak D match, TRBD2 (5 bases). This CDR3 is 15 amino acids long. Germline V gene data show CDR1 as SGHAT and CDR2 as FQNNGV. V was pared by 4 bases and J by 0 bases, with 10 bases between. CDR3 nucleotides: TGTGCCAGCAGCTCGACTGGGAGCTCCTACAATGAGCAGTTCTTC. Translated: CASSSTGSSYNEQFF.

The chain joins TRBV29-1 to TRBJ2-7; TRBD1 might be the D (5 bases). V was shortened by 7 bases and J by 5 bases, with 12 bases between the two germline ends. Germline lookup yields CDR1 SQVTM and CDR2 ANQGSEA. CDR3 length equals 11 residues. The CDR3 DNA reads TGCAGCGCTAGGGGAAACCACGAGCAGTACTTC. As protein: CSARGNHEQYF.